This T cell receptor (beta chain) was sequenced for a study of PD-L1 blockade in urothelial cancer. The overall study: Twenty-five of 29 patients were men who had bladder-origin urothelial cancer.

TCRdb's table, derived via immunoSEQ multiplex PCR, lists solely in-frame clones and lacks some. The repertoire consists of around 50,000 clones, with around 85% occurring once and the leading ten covering 1.9%. Described time point: peripheral blood 6 weeks after treatment start. Germline V lookup: CDR1 SGHDT, CDR2 YYEEEE. Germline trimming cut 3 bases from V and 3 bases from J; bases unmatched to any gene: 5. The CDR3 is 14 residues long. The sample holds a few counts of this clone. Here the sequenced sample was PBMCs, taken around atezolizumab (anti-PD-L1) treatment. The V gene is TRBV5-6, the J gene TRBJ2-7; 8 bases are shared with TRBD1. This TCR was recovered from a man in his fifties or sixties with urothelial cancer. The CDR3 nucleotides are TGTGCCAGCAGCTCGTACAGGGGGAACTACGAGCAGTACTTC. This translates into CASSSYRGNYEQYF.